The 14 T cell receptor beta chains below all came from one sample that was sequenced in a study of T cell repertoires in cytomegalovirus infection. Each CDR3 protein gets one entry after TCRdb re-called the reads with MiXCR. The sample lists about 69,000 distinct CDR3 sequences; 25% to 30% were seen once. The antigens these receptors bind are not known. The input for sequencing was CD8+ T cells from cultured PBMCs, taken from culture after CMV antigen stimulation. The receptors were gathered from a human donor in good health (CMV status not recorded). Some clones in this sample may be carry-over from other donors' samples.

This clonotype showed up just a few times. The CDR3 region is CASSPGTAIYNEQFF. The CDR3, as DNA: TGTGCCAGCAGCCCCGGGACGGCGATTTACAATGAGCAGTTCTTC. J is TRBJ2-1 and V is TRBV27; D may be TRBD1 or TRBD2 (5 bases each). The ends were cut back, 6 bases at V and 4 bases at J, with 16 bases in the middle. Germline CDR1 is MNHEY and CDR2 is SMNVEV (reference sequence). This CDR3 contains 15 residues.

This clonotype was detected many times. This chain links TRBV20-1 with TRBJ2-5, with TRBD2 matching 10 bases. CDR3 length: 18 residues. Germline V gives CDR1 DFQATT, CDR2 SNEGSKA (reference sequence). J gave up 3 bases and V 6 bases, and 19 bases lay outside the gene matches. The CDR3 protein is CSARRIEREGLLKETQYF. The CDR3 DNA sequence: TGCAGTGCCCGACGAATTGAGCGGGAGGGCCTGTTGAAAGAGACCCAGTACTTC.

This chain joins TRBV7-6 and TRBJ1-1; 7 nucleotides line up with TRBD1. J lost 3 bases, V lost 3 bases, and 4 bases had no gene match. This CDR3 contains 14 residues. Germline CDR1 is SGHVS and CDR2 is FNYEAQ. The CDR3 nucleotides are TGTGCCAGCAGCTTCCGGACAGGAGACACTGAAGCTTTCTTT. This encodes CASSFRTGDTEAFF. Drawing the rest from reference TRBV7-6 and TRBJ1-1, the complete variable domain is GAGVSQSPRYKVTKRGQDVALRCDPISGHVSLYWYRQALGQGPEFLTYFNYEAQQDKSGLPNDRFSAERPEGSISTLTIQRTEQRDSAMYRCASSFRTGDTEAFFGQGTRLTVV.

The chain couples TRBV13 to TRBJ1-1; a possible D gene is TRBD1 (5 bases). The V end lost 2 bases, the J end lost 1 base, and 14 bases lay between the germline ends. The CDR3 consists of 16 residues. Germline values: CDR1 PRHDT, CDR2 FYEKMQ (reference sequence). The CDR3 protein is CASSLRGDGRNTEAFF. The CDR3 DNA reads TGTGCCAGCAGCTTAAGGGGAGACGGAAGGAACACTGAAGCTTTCTTT.

This clonotype has just a few counts. The genes are TRBV19 and TRBJ1-2; the D gene is possibly TRBD1 (5 bases). There are 15 residues in the CDR3. Germline CDR1 and CDR2: LNHDA and SQIVND (reference sequence). Deletions cut 5 bases from V and 2 bases from J, with 15 bases between. CDR3 DNA: TGTGCCAGTAGTCCGGCGTCGGGGGGGAACTATGGCTACACCTTC. It codes for CASSPASGGNYGYTF.

This clonotype was seen a few times. The gene calls are TRBV27 and TRBJ2-1; 11 bases fit TRBD2. With 1 base clipped from V and 9 bases from J, the junction kept 11 bases outside the gene matches. Per germline, CDR1 MNHEY and CDR2 SMNVEV (reference sequence). This CDR3 is built from 17 residues. CDR3 DNA sequence: TGTGCCAGCAGTTTATTTCCACCCCGACTAGCGGGATTTGAGCAGTTCTTC. Protein: CASSLFPPRLAGFEQFF.

At least ten counts were recorded for this clonotype. The chain is built from TRBV12-3 or TRBV12-4 and TRBJ2-7; no firm D call. Trimming took off 8 bases at V and 1 base at J, with 3 bases between the two ends. CDR3 length equals 10 residues. The DNA for the CDR3 is TGTGCCAGCGGTTCCTACGAGCAGTACTTC. It codes for CASGSYEQYF.

In its sample, this clonotype was seen once. The chain couples TRBV4-1 to TRBJ2-3; 9 bases match TRBD1. Unmatched junction bases numbered 2, after V lost 4 bases and J lost 0 bases. The CDR3 is 15 amino acids. Germline V gene data show CDR1 as MGHRA and CDR2 as YSYEKL. CDR3 in DNA: TGCGCCAGCAGCCGGGACAGGGAAAGCACAGATACGCAGTATTTT. Residues: CASSRDRESTDTQYF.

The chain employs TRBV10-3 and TRBJ2-7; 7 nucleotides align to TRBD1. The germline V gene encodes CDR1 ENHRY and CDR2 SYGVKD. J lost 0 bases, V lost 5 bases, and 13 bases had no gene match. The CDR3 contains 17 residues. CDR3 protein: CAISSPSRSGGSYEQYF. In nucleotides, the CDR3 is TGTGCCATCAGTTCTCCGTCTAGGTCAGGGGGCTCCTACGAGCAGTACTTC.

This clonotype was recorded at least ten times. The chain carries TRBV18 and TRBJ1-1; D may be TRBD1 (5 bases). Deletions cut 2 bases from V and 12 bases from J, with 22 bases between. Germline values: CDR1 KGHSH, CDR2 LQKENI. This CDR3 region has 15 residues. This CDR3 reads CASSPSWRGGGLSFF. The CDR3 DNA reads as TGTGCCAGCTCACCATCTTGGCGGGGGGGAGGATTATCTTTCTTT.

The genes are TRBV12-5 and TRBJ2-7, with 7 bases fitting TRBD2. Looked up from germline, CDR1 is LGHNT and CDR2 is FRNRAP. This CDR3 spans 17 amino acids. Trimming cost V 1 base and J 3 bases; bases outside gene matches: 12. The CDR3 sequence: CASGLATGGLKNYEQYF. The CDR3, as DNA: TGTGCTAGTGGTTTGGCGACGGGGGGACTCAAAAACTACGAGCAGTACTTC.

This clonotype was counted a few times. The chain couples TRBV11-2 to TRBJ2-7; maybe TRBD2 (5 bases). Trimming cost V 6 bases and J 3 bases, with 18 bases left between them. Germline V lookup: CDR1 SGHAT, CDR2 FQNNGV. CDR3 size: 15 residues. CDR3 coding DNA: TGTGCCAGCAGTCCCATAATTAGCGAATTCTACGAGCAGTACTTC. Amino acids: CASSPIISEFYEQYF.

The rearrangement joins TRBV28 to TRBJ1-1, with 9 positions matching TRBD1. This CDR3 comprises 16 residues. V gave up 5 bases and J gave up 1 base; unmatched junction bases: 8. The V gene's germline CDR1 is MDHEN and CDR2 SYDVKM. CDR3 nucleotide sequence: TGTGCCAGCAGTCCCCTGCCGGGACAGGGGAACACTGAAGCTTTCTTT. It specifies CASSPLPGQGNTEAFF. Complete variable domain (other parts from reference TRBV28 and TRBJ1-1): DVKVTQSSRYLVKRTGEKVFLECVQDMDHENMFWYRQDPGLGLRLIYFSYDVKMKEKGDIPEGYSVSREKKERFSLILESASTNQTSMYLCASSPLPGQGNTEAFFGQGTRLTVV.

This clonotype occurred many times. J is TRBJ1-1 and V is TRBV12-3 or TRBV12-4; possible D gene TRBD1, 6 bases. The CDR3 totals 14 residues. V lost 7 bases, J lost 5 bases, and 17 bases lay in between. CDR3 amino acids: CASTAGGSKTEAFF. CDR3 in DNA: TGTGCCAGCACCGCCGGGGGCTCTAAAACTGAAGCTTTCTTT.